The rows below give T cell receptor beta chains drawn from one sample of a study of cytomegalovirus exposure and HLA in healthy donors. Here immunoSEQ multiplex PCR was the method, and the copy in TCRdb shows in-frame clones only, minus some. The sample lists approximately 120,000 clones, about 81% occurring once. Sequenced input: PBMCs. The receptors derive from a woman aged 25-40 years in good health and CMV-seronegative. The CDR3 runs from the conserved cysteine through the conserved F or W. A D gene is named only where the DNA matches it firmly. Not all rows give a size; the values are once, few, many and, for expanded clones, a class.

size	J	D	V	DNA	CDR3
.	TRBJ1-1	.	TRBV5-1	TGCGCCAGCAGCTTGGGCGGGGGGAACACTGAAGCTTTCTTT	CASSLGGGNTEAFF
.	TRBJ2-7	.	TRBV5-4	TGTGCCAGCAGCGCACCTGACAGATTGGCCTACGAGCAGTACTTC	CASSAPDRLAYEQYF
.	TRBJ2-6	.	TRBV29-1	TGCAGCGTGGCGGTTAGGGGGGCCAACGTCCTGACTTTC	CSVAVRGANVLTF
.	TRBJ2-1	.	TRBV11-2	TGTGCCAGCAGCTTTAGGGGGTTCGGTGGGGAGCAGTTCTTC	CASSFRGFGGEQFF
.	TRBJ1-1	.	TRBV21-1	TGTGCCAGCAGCAAAAGCGAAGGGGCCGACACTGAAGCTTTCTTT	CASSKSEGADTEAFF
.	TRBJ1-4	TRBD1	TRBV7-8	TGTGCCAGCAGCTTAGTTTTGGCCGGGACAGGGAAAAAAAGGGTTACTAATGAAAAACTGTTTTTT	CASSLVLAGTGKKRVTNEKLFF
.	TRBJ1-2	TRBD1	TRBV7-2	TGTGCCAGCAGCTTAGGGGACAGCTATGGCTACACCTTC	CASSLGDSYGYTF
.	TRBJ1-5	TRBD1	TRBV18	TGTGCCAGCTCAGATACAGGGGATAGCAATCAGCCCCAGCATTTT	CASSDTGDSNQPQHF
.	TRBJ1-2	TRBD1	TRBV4-1	TGCGCCAGCAGCAGGTTGGGAACAGGGGATGGCTACACCTTC	CASSRLGTGDGYTF
.	TRBJ1-2	TRBD1	TRBV18	TGTGCCAGCTCACCACAACCCGGGACAGAGTTGGATGGCTACACCTTC	CASSPQPGTELDGYTF
.	TRBJ2-7	TRBD1	TRBV15	TGTGCCACCAGCAGAGAACAGGGGGCAGACGAGCAGTACTTC	CATSREQGADEQYF
.	TRBJ1-1	.	TRBV5-4	TGTGCCAGCAGCTGGGTAGGGGTGACTGAAGCTTTCTTT	CASSWVGVTEAFF
.	TRBJ2-3	.	TRBV2	TGTGCCAGCCAGGGGGGTTGGGACATCCTCACAGATACGCAGTATTTT	CASQGGWDILTDTQYF
.	TRBJ1-1	.	TRBV6-5	TGTGCCAGCAGCTTCCGGAACACTGAAGCTTTCTTT	CASSFRNTEAFF
.	TRBJ1-2	TRBD1	TRBV5-1	TGCGCCAGCAGCTGGGGACAGGGGGCCGATGGCTACACCTTC	CASSWGQGADGYTF
.	TRBJ2-2	.	TRBV4-1	TGCGCCAGCAGCCAAGATTCTAAGAAGACCGGGGAGCTGTTTTTT	CASSQDSKKTGELFF
.	TRBJ2-7	.	TRBV6-5	TGTGCCAGCAGCCTGAGTGCTTCCTACGAGCAGTACTTC	CASSLSASYEQYF
.	TRBJ2-1	TRBD2	TRBV15	TGTGCCACCAGCAGAGTCAGACGGGAGGGACACAATGAGCAGTTCTTC	CATSRVRREGHNEQFF
.	TRBJ1-2	.	TRBV19	TGTGCCAGTAGTACCGAACTCCTCGCCACTTCGTACTTTGGCTACACCTTC	CASSTELLATSYFGYTF
.	TRBJ2-5	TRBD2	TRBV10-3	TGTGCCATCAGTGAACCGGGACTAGCGGGAGAAGAGACCCAGTACTTC	CAISEPGLAGEETQYF
.	TRBJ2-7	.	TRBV7-9	TGTGCCAGCAGCTTAGGGACAGCTTCCTCCTACGAGCAGTACTTC	CASSLGTASSYEQYF
.	TRBJ1-1	.	TRBV5-1	TGCGCCAGCAGCTTGGGGGCAGGGAACACTGAAGCTTTCTTT	CASSLGAGNTEAFF
.	TRBJ2-7	.	TRBV7-9	TGTGCCAGCAGCTTAGCGCCGGGTTGGGAGCAGTACTTC	CASSLAPGWEQYF
.	TRBJ2-7	.	TRBV9	TGTGCCAGCAGCCCGGGTTTGGCAGTCAGTGGCCACGAGCAGTACTTC	CASSPGLAVSGHEQYF
.	TRBJ2-7	TRBD1	TRBV27	TGTGCCAGCAGCTCGACAGGGCTCGAGCAGTACTTC	CASSSTGLEQYF
.	TRBJ2-7	.	TRBV12-5	TGTGCTAGTGGTTCCGACTTCTACGAGCAGTACTTC	CASGSDFYEQYF
.	TRBJ2-4	TRBD1	TRBV7-8	TGTGCCAGCAGCTTTTCAGGGGGCGGAAACATTCAGTACTTC	CASSFSGGGNIQYF
.	TRBJ2-1	TRBD2	TRBV18	TGTGCCAGCTCACCACAAGGGAGCGGGGGGCTCATCAATGAGCAGTTCTTC	CASSPQGSGGLINEQFF
.	TRBJ2-3	.	TRBV15	TGTGCCACCAGCAGAGGCGGCGTAGTGACAGATACGCAGTATTTT	CATSRGGVVTDTQYF
.	TRBJ1-1	TRBD1	TRBV9	TGTGCCAGCAGGCCAACCCTACAGGGGCCCAACACTGAAGCTTTCTTT	CASRPTLQGPNTEAFF
once	TRBJ2-7	.	TRBV29-1	TGCAGCGCCTCCAGCGACAGACTCTCCTACGAGCAGTACTTC	CSASSDRLSYEQYF
.	TRBJ2-2	TRBD1	TRBV7-3	TGTGCCAGCAGCCGGGACAGGGGATATGGGAACACCGGGGAGCTGTTTTTT	CASSRDRGYGNTGELFF
.	TRBJ1-2	TRBD1	TRBV7-8	TGTGCCAGCAGCCCCAGACAGGGGTCTTATGGCTACACCTTC	CASSPRQGSYGYTF
.	TRBJ2-5	TRBD2	TRBV18	TGTGCCAGCTCACCACGCCAGTCCGGGGGGGCAGGAGAGACCCAGTACTTC	CASSPRQSGGAGETQYF
.	TRBJ1-3	.	TRBV4-1	TGCGCCAGCAGCCAAATCTTCTCGGGCACTAGGGGGACCATATATTTT	CASSQIFSGTRGTIYF
.	TRBJ1-5	.	TRBV10-3	TGTGCCATCAGTGAGGGACAGTCCCTCAATCAGCCCCAGCATTTT	CAISEGQSLNQPQHF
once	TRBJ1-1	TRBD1	TRBV6-6	TGTGCCAGCAGTACCCGAGGGACAGGAAACACTGAAGCTTTCTTT	CASSTRGTGNTEAFF
few	TRBJ2-3	TRBD2	TRBV9	TGTGCCAGCAGCGTGGGGGGGGGTGATACGCAGTATTTT	CASSVGGGDTQYF
once	TRBJ1-1	.	TRBV29-1	TGCAGCGTCCGTAGCCCACTGTTCACGGGTTACACTGAAGCTTTCTTT	CSVRSPLFTGYTEAFF
once	TRBJ2-5	TRBD1	TRBV4-1	TGCGCCAGCAGCCCGGATAATTACCTTTGGGACAGACAAGAGACCCAGTACTTC	CASSPDNYLWDRQETQYF
once	TRBJ1-1	.	TRBV27	TGTGCCAGCGTCGGAGGGGCGAATGAAGCTTTCTTT	CASVGGANEAFF
.	TRBJ1-1	.	TRBV6-1	TGTGCCAGCAGCCTTGATCAGGGCAGTGAAGCTTTCTTT	CASSLDQGSEAFF
.	TRBJ2-3	TRBD2	TRBV2	TGTGCCAGCAGTCGAGGACTAGCGGGGGACGGGACAGATACGCAGTATTTT	CASSRGLAGDGTDTQYF
.	TRBJ2-7	TRBD1	TRBV11-3	TGTGCCAGCAGCTTTAGGGGGCGCGGGTACGAGCAGTACTTC	CASSFRGRGYEQYF
.	TRBJ2-5	.	TRBV4-1	TGCGCCAGCAGCCCCCCAAGGGGGGGGGTGGAGACCCAGTACTTC	CASSPPRGGVETQYF
once	TRBJ2-1	.	TRBV7-9	TGTGCCAGCAGCTTAGGATCTAGCGGAGCCGCAGGGGACAATGAGCAGTTCTTC	CASSLGSSGAAGDNEQFF
.	TRBJ1-1	TRBD1	TRBV29-1	TGCAGCGTAGGACAGGGGTCTGAAGCTTTCTTT	CSVGQGSEAFF
few	TRBJ2-7	.	TRBV30	TGTGCCTGGAGTGTACGTAGCGTTAGCTCCTACGAGCAGTACTTC	CAWSVRSVSSYEQYF
.	TRBJ2-2	TRBD2	TRBV7-9	TGTGCCAGCCCCTGGGAGGCGGGAGAGGTCGGGGAGCTGTTTTTT	CASPWEAGEVGELFF
.	TRBJ1-4	.	TRBV5-4	TGTGCCAGCAGCTTGGGGACAGCACTGGGAAATGAAAAACTGTTTTTT	CASSLGTALGNEKLFF
.	TRBJ2-1	TRBD1	TRBV5-5	TGTGCCAGCAGACCGGGACAGGGGATCAATGAGCAGTTCTTC	CASRPGQGINEQFF
.	TRBJ2-7	.	TRBV6-6	TGTGCCAGCAGTTACGACCGGGAGAGGACCTACGAGCAGTACTTC	CASSYDRERTYEQYF
few	TRBJ2-6	TRBD2	TRBV5-5	TGTGCCAGCATCTTGCGAGGACTAGCGGGGGCTGGGGCCAACGTCCTGACTTTC	CASILRGLAGAGANVLTF
.	TRBJ1-1	.	TRBV7-2	TGTGCCAGCAGCCTTAACAGGGAACTTAACACTGAAGCTTTCTTT	CASSLNRELNTEAFF
.	TRBJ2-5	.	TRBV4-1	TGCGCCAGCAGCCAGACGGGACTCGCTCAAGAGACCCAGTACTTC	CASSQTGLAQETQYF
once	TRBJ1-1	.	TRBV18	TGTGCCAGCTCATCTTTTGACACTGAAGCTTTCTTT	CASSSFDTEAFF
.	TRBJ2-7	TRBD2	TRBV19	TGTGCCAGTAGTACCGCCGGGACTAGGCCGGTTGAGCAGTACTTC	CASSTAGTRPVEQYF
.	TRBJ2-1	.	TRBV30	TGTGCCTGGACCGGGTATCTTGAGCAGTTCTTC	CAWTGYLEQFF
.	TRBJ2-2	TRBD2	TRBV5-1	TGCGCCAGCAGCTTTAGGGGACTAGCGTATCTCACCGGGGAGCTGTTTTTT	CASSFRGLAYLTGELFF
.	TRBJ2-3	.	TRBV11-2	TGTGCCAGCAGCGCCTCGAGGGATACGCAGTATTTT	CASSASRDTQYF